A single sample is the source of the 31 T cell receptor beta chains below, sequenced in a study of beta chain features in type 1 diabetes. Every isolated RNA sample was fully reverse transcribed, so sequencing captured expressed TCRB transcripts. Assay: immunoSEQ multiplex PCR; the TCRdb copy retains only in-frame clones and omits some. The table has about 140,000 clones, approximately 9.8% seen once. The specimen sequenced was central memory CD4+ T cells from blood. These receptors were collected from a woman aged 40 to 55 in good health.

In its sample, this clone was seen once. The chain combines TRBV2 with TRBJ2-1, with a possible D match to TRBD2 (5 bases). V shed 0 bases and J shed 0 bases, with 6 bases lying between them. Germline CDR1 and CDR2: SNHLY and FYNNEI. This CDR3 is built from 15 residues. For the CDR3, the DNA is TGTGCCAGCAGTGAAGCGGGGAGCTCCTACAATGAGCAGTTCTTC. Residues: CASSEAGSSYNEQFF.

The V gene is TRBV4-2, the J gene TRBJ2-1; 9 nucleotides agree with TRBD1. This CDR3 contains 15 residues. V trimming: 6 bases; J trimming: 2 bases; junction bases outside the gene matches: 5. Germline V gene lookup returns CDR1 LGHNA and CDR2 YNFKEQ. CDR3 protein: CASRLQGATYNEQFF. The CDR3 nucleotides read TGTGCCAGCAGACTACAGGGGGCCACCTACAATGAGCAGTTCTTC.

This clone was detected ten times or more. The CDR3, as DNA: TGTGCCAGCAGATTGACAGGGGCGATACTCAATCAGCCCCAGCATTTT. Its translation: CASRLTGAILNQPQHF. The chain combines TRBV2 with TRBJ1-5; 8 nucleotides align to TRBD1. The germline CDR1 and CDR2 sequences are SNHLY and FYNNEI. V was pared by 6 bases and J by 3 bases, with 10 bases of the junction left unmatched. CDR3 length: 16 amino acids.

This clone was recorded a few times. V and J are TRBV5-4 and TRBJ2-6; no clear D gene. This CDR3 has 14 amino acids. Looked up from germline, CDR1 is SGHNT and CDR2 is YYREEE (reference sequence). Between the trimmed V and J ends, which lost 1 base and 2 bases, there was a span of 4 bases. Written as DNA, the CDR3 is TGTGCCAGCAGCTTGAGCCCTGGGGCCAACGTCCTGACTTTC. Its protein product is CASSLSPGANVLTF.

The chain combines TRBV5-1 with TRBJ1-1; TRBD1 agrees at 7 bases. Germline V gene lookup returns CDR1 SGHRS and CDR2 YFSETQ. Losses at the gene ends were 3 bases for V and 4 bases for J; bases not matched to a gene: 9. The CDR3 length is 15 residues. The CDR3 DNA sequence: TGCGCCAGCAGCTGGGGCATACAGGGGAGCACTGAAGCTTTCTTT. Amino acid sequence: CASSWGIQGSTEAFF.

This chain links TRBV10-3 with TRBJ2-1; D is unresolved. V gave up 6 bases and J gave up 2 bases, with 14 bases separating them. The CDR3 spans 15 residues. Germline loops: CDR1 ENHRY, CDR2 SYGVKD. The CDR3 sequence is CAIREDAGTYNEQFF. CDR3 DNA: TGTGCCATCAGAGAGGACGCAGGAACCTACAATGAGCAGTTCTTC.

The chain uses TRBV6-6 and TRBJ1-2, with 8 bases matching TRBD1. Losses at the gene ends were 5 bases for V and 8 bases for J; bases not matched to a gene: 10. The CDR3 sequence is 14 residues long. Germline assignment: CDR1 MNHNY and CDR2 SVGAGI (reference sequence). The CDR3 DNA sequence: TGTGCCAGCAGTCAAATCGGACAGGGAATCGGCTACACCTTC. Translated, it gives CASSQIGQGIGYTF.

The sample holds a few counts of this clone. At one end the junction does not follow the germline gene, possibly because of a read error. The J gene is TRBJ1-5, the V gene TRBV11-2; D not resolved. The germline CDR1 and CDR2 sequences are SGHAT and FQNNGV. The CDR3 is 14 residues long. This CDR3 reads CASSLAGKSVERNF. CDR3 DNA: TGTGCCAGCAGCTTAGCGGGGAAGTCCGTCGAGCGCAATTTT.

The rearrangement links TRBV9 to TRBJ1-6; possible D gene TRBD1, 5 bases. The germline V gene encodes CDR1 SGDLS and CDR2 YYNGEE. Trimming left V 1 base short and J 10 bases short, with 18 bases between. The CDR3 contains 16 residues. The CDR3 here is CASSVMEGPARSPLHF. For the CDR3, the DNA is TGTGCCAGCAGCGTAATGGAGGGGCCGGCAAGGTCACCCCTCCACTTT.

In this sample, this clone turned up a few times. J is TRBJ2-4 and V is TRBV5-4, with 8 bases identical to TRBD1. The V and J ends lost 5 bases and 1 base, in that order; junction bases with no gene match: 11. Germline-derived CDR1 and CDR2 are SGHNT and YYREEE (reference sequence). The CDR3 consists of 17 residues. The CDR3 loop reads CASSRVDREIAKNIQYF. The CDR3 coding sequence is TGTGCCAGCAGTCGAGTGGACAGGGAGATCGCCAAAAACATTCAGTACTTC.

This clone was counted between two and nine times. V usage is TRBV19 and J usage is TRBJ2-1; possible D gene TRBD2, 6 bases. Between the trimmed V and J ends, which lost 3 bases and 0 bases, there was a span of 9 bases. Germline V gene lookup returns CDR1 LNHDA and CDR2 SQIVND (reference sequence). CDR3 length equals 15 residues. The CDR3 region has the DNA TGTGCCAGTAGTATGGGGACTTACTCCTACAATGAGCAGTTCTTC. Translating gives CASSMGTYSYNEQFF. Filled out from reference TRBV19 and TRBJ2-1, the complete variable domain reads DGGITQSPKYLFRKEGQNVTLSCEQNLNHDAMYWYRQDPGQGLRLIYYSQIVNDFQKGDIAEGYSVSREKKESFPLTVTSAQKNPTAFYLCASSMGTYSYNEQFFGPGTRLTVL.

This chain links TRBV2 with TRBJ2-7; unclear D gene. The germline V gene has CDR1 SNHLY and CDR2 FYNNEI. The ends were cut back, 4 bases at V and 1 base at J, with 14 bases in the middle. The CDR3 length is 15 residues. CDR3 in DNA: TGTGCCAGCAGTGCCTCCTTGTTCCGGTCCTACGAGCAGTACTTC. Protein: CASSASLFRSYEQYF.

In DNA, the CDR3 is TGTGCCAGCAGTCCAGGGGAGGGGAAAGCTTTCTTT. Protein: CASSPGEGKAFF. This sequence joins TRBV7-9 and TRBJ1-1; D is perhaps TRBD1 (6 bases). Between the trimmed V and J ends, which lost 6 bases and 9 bases, there was a span of 14 bases. The germline gives CDR1 SEHNR, CDR2 FQNEAQ (reference sequence). CDR3 length: 12 residues. Full variable domain (missing parts from reference TRBV7-9 and TRBJ1-1): DTGVSQNPRHKITKRGQNVTFRCDPISEHNRLYWYRQTLGQGPEFLTYFQNEAQLEKSRLLSDRFSAERPKGSFSTLEIQRTEQGDSAMYLCASSPGEGKAFFGQGTRLTVV.

This rearrangement joins TRBV28 to TRBJ2-7, with TRBD2 as a possible D gene (7 bases). Germline V gene data show CDR1 as MDHEN and CDR2 as SYDVKM. The CDR3 totals 15 residues. The V end was cut by 1 base, the J end by 0 bases, with 10 bases between. CDR3 sequence: CASSLSGEGSYEQYF. CDR3 DNA: TGTGCCAGCAGTTTATCAGGGGAGGGCTCCTACGAGCAGTACTTC.

This chain connects TRBV7-2 to TRBJ2-2, with D possibly matching TRBD2 (5 bases). The CDR3 has 15 amino acids. V shed 5 bases and J shed 5 bases, with 15 bases lying between them. The germline V gene encodes CDR1 SGHTA and CDR2 FQGNSA. The CDR3 here is CASSRMLGVTGELFF. The DNA for the CDR3 is TGTGCCAGCAGCCGCATGCTCGGGGTAACCGGGGAGCTGTTTTTT.

This clone has only a few counts. The genes are TRBV27 and TRBJ1-2, with 8 bases aligning to TRBD1. Germline V gene lookup returns CDR1 MNHEY and CDR2 SMNVEV (reference sequence). The V gene end was trimmed by 5 bases and the J gene end by 8 bases; junction bases not matched to a gene: 4. The CDR3 runs 12 residues. The CDR3 loop is CASSRTGYGYTF. The CDR3 DNA reads as TGTGCCAGCAGTCGGACAGGGTACGGCTACACCTTC.

For this clone: This likely traces to a read error, being one base from a far larger clone. V is TRBV7-8 and J is TRBJ1-1; 7 bases match TRBD1. The germline gives CDR1 SGHVS, CDR2 FQNEAQ. The CDR3 runs 14 residues. V trimming: 3 bases; J trimming: 1 base; junction bases outside the gene matches: 2. CDR3 protein: CASSFRDRNTEAFF. CDR3 in DNA: TGTGCCAGCAGCTTTCGGGACAGGAACACTGAAGCTTTCTTT.

In this sample, this clone turned up a few times. The chain recombines TRBV2 with TRBJ2-1; 8 bases fit TRBD2. Germline V gene sequence: CDR1 SNHLY, CDR2 FYNNEI. V lost 0 bases and J lost 7; bases outside the gene matches: 5. The CDR3 totals 15 residues. The CDR3 spells CASSEARGGGNEQFF. In DNA form, the CDR3 reads TGTGCCAGCAGTGAAGCTCGGGGGGGCGGGAATGAGCAGTTCTTC.

This chain connects TRBV11-1 to TRBJ2-2; the match to TRBD1 covers 7 bases. This CDR3 has 15 residues. Losses at the gene ends were 3 bases for V and 6 bases for J; bases not matched to a gene: 7. The germline V gene has CDR1 SGHAT and CDR2 FQDESV (reference sequence). CDR3 bases: TGTGCCAGCAGCTTCTTCGGGACAGAGGCCGGGGAGCTGTTTTTT. Translated, it gives CASSFFGTEAGELFF.

The chain combines TRBV29-1 with TRBJ2-6; TRBD1 matches 7 bases. J was trimmed by 4 bases and V by 4 bases; bases with no gene match: 4. There are 14 residues in the CDR3. Germline V gene data show CDR1 as SQVTM and CDR2 as ANQGSEA. This CDR3 is CSVVEGAGANVLTF. In DNA, the CDR3 is TGCAGCGTTGTTGAGGGGGCGGGGGCCAACGTCCTGACTTTC. Together with reference TRBV29-1 and TRBJ2-6, the CDR3 gives the full variable domain: SAVISQKPSRDICQRGTSLTIQCQVDSQVTMMFWYRQQPGQSLTLIATANQGSEATYESGFVIDKFPISRPNLTFSTLTVSNMSPEDSSIYLCSVVEGAGANVLTFGAGSRLTVL.

This chain links TRBV4-3 with TRBJ2-3; D perhaps matches TRBD1 (6 bases). There are 13 residues in the CDR3. Trimming took 4 bases from V and 6 from J, leaving 11 bases between them. The germline V gene has CDR1 LGHNA and CDR2 YSLEER. The CDR3 coding sequence is TGCGCCAGCAGCCCCCGACAGGCCGATACGCAGTATTTT. Protein sequence: CASSPRQADTQYF.

The rearrangement uses TRBV9 and TRBJ2-3; 13 bases map to TRBD2. The germline V gene encodes CDR1 SGDLS and CDR2 YYNGEE. The CDR3 contains 15 residues. Trimming at V came to 4 bases and at J to 6 bases, leaving 5 bases not matched to a gene. CDR3 in amino acids: CASSTQTSGGDTQYF. In DNA, the CDR3 is TGTGCCAGCAGCACTCAGACTAGCGGGGGGGATACGCAGTATTTT.

V gene TRBV6-5 combines with J gene TRBJ1-1; D is possibly TRBD1 (5 bases). V was trimmed by 7 bases and J by 3 bases, leaving 18 bases between them. The germline V gene encodes CDR1 MNHEY and CDR2 SVGAGI. The CDR3 extends over 15 amino acids. The CDR3 region is CASTLGPGGDTEAFF. The DNA of the CDR3 is TGTGCCAGCACCCTAGGCCCGGGAGGGGACACTGAAGCTTTCTTT.

This clone showed up just a few times. The gene calls are TRBV5-4 and TRBJ2-5; a possible D gene is TRBD1 (6 bases). Germline values: CDR1 SGHNT, CDR2 YYREEE (reference sequence). This CDR3 is built from 15 residues. Trimming took off 4 bases at V and 1 base at J, with 14 bases between the two ends. The CDR3 sequence is CASSPSAGAQETQYF. CDR3 sequence (DNA): TGTGCCAGCAGCCCTTCCGCAGGGGCCCAAGAGACCCAGTACTTC. The complete variable domain, with remaining parts taken from reference TRBV5-4 and TRBJ2-5, reads ETGVTQSPTHLIKTRGQQVTLRCSSQSGHNTVSWYQQALGQGPQFIFQYYREEENGRGNFPPRFSGLQFPNYSSELNVNALELDDSALYLCASSPSAGAQETQYFGPGTRLLVL.

Many counts were recorded for this clone. The chain recombines TRBV5-1 with TRBJ1-5; possible D gene TRBD1, 5 bases. V lost 6 bases and J 2 bases, leaving 12 bases between the germline ends. This CDR3 comprises 14 residues. Per the germline V gene, CDR1 is SGHRS and CDR2 is YFSETQ. The CDR3 nucleotides read TGCGCCAGCAAAACAGGAGATGGCAATCAGCCCCAGCATTTT. Translation gives CASKTGDGNQPQHF. The full variable domain, with the rest looked up from reference TRBV5-1 and TRBJ1-5, is KAGVTQTPRYLIKTRGQQVTLSCSPISGHRSVSWYQQTPGQGLQFLFEYFSETQRNKGNFPGRFSGRQFSNSRSEMNVSTLELGDSALYLCASKTGDGNQPQHFGDGTRLSIL.

V and J are TRBV6-6 and TRBJ2-2, with 8 bases aligning to TRBD2. The CDR3 runs 16 residues. CDR1 is MNHNY and CDR2 is SVGAGI in the germline V gene (reference sequence). With V trimmed by 6 bases and J by 3 bases, 9 bases remained unmatched. The CDR3 DNA follows: TGTGCCAGCAGGACCCCGGCTAGCGGGTACACCGGGGAGCTGTTTTTT. Translating gives CASRTPASGYTGELFF.

In this sample, this clone turned up a few times. The chain links TRBV7-7 to TRBJ2-3; 16 bases fit TRBD2. The CDR3 runs 16 residues. Germline V gives CDR1 SSHAT, CDR2 FNYEAQ (reference sequence). V lost 5 bases to trimming and J lost 4 bases; unmatched junction nucleotides: 3. As DNA, the CDR3 is TGTGCCAGCAGCCACGGGACTAGCGGGGGGGCAGATACGCAGTATTTT. Its protein product is CASSHGTSGGADTQYF.

This clone was seen ten or more times. This chain connects TRBV11-2 to TRBJ1-1; unclear D gene. Per germline, CDR1 SGHAT and CDR2 FQNNGV. This CDR3 has 11 residues. V gave up 5 bases and J gave up 7 bases, with 8 bases separating them. In DNA, the CDR3 is TGTGCCAGCAGCCTGGGCCTTGAAGCTTTCTTT. Its protein product is CASSLGLEAFF.

This clone was picked up a small number of times. The V call is TRBV29-1, the J call TRBJ2-5, with 8 bases aligning to TRBD2. This CDR3 contains 12 residues. The V and J ends lost 6 bases and 5 bases, in that order; junction bases with no gene match: 5. Per germline, CDR1 SQVTM and CDR2 ANQGSEA. CDR3 region: CSVVRGGETQYF. In DNA form, the CDR3 reads TGCAGCGTCGTCCGGGGGGGGGAGACCCAGTACTTC.

The chain links TRBV5-6 to TRBJ1-4; tentatively, D is TRBD1 (5 bases). CDR1 SGHDT and CDR2 YYEEEE come from the germline V gene. V dropped 0 bases and J dropped 2 bases, with 8 bases sitting between them. The CDR3 sequence is 15 residues long. CDR3 in amino acids: CASSLEGITNEKLFF. In nucleotides, the CDR3 is TGTGCCAGCAGCTTGGAGGGGATCACTAATGAAAAACTGTTTTTT.

In its sample, this clone was seen many times. J is TRBJ1-1 and V is TRBV10-3, with D tentatively TRBD1 (6 bases). This CDR3 contains 14 residues. Trimming stripped 2 bases from V and 5 bases from J, with 12 bases between. Germline CDR1 and CDR2: ENHRY and SYGVKD. CDR3 sequence reads: CAISEREGGTEAFF. The DNA for the CDR3 is TGTGCCATCAGTGAGCGGGAGGGGGGAACTGAAGCTTTCTTT.